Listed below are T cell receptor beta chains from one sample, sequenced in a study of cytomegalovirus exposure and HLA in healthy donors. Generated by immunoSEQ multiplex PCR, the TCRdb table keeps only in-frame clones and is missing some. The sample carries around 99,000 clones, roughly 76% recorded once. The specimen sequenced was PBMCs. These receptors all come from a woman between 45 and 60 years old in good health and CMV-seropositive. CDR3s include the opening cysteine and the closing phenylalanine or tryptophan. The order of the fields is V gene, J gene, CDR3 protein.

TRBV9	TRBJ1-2	CASSGPPLYGYTF
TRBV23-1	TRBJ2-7	CASSQFRDTRDYEQYF
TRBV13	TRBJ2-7	CASSLGAGEQYF
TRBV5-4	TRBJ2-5	CASAPAFSGRGQETQYF
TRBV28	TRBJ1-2	CASSRQGTGGYTF
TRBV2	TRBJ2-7	CASLGDYEQYF
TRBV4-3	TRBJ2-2	CASSQDRAGGGTGELFF
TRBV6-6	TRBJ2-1	CASSPGARSYRFF
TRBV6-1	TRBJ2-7	CASSEFVDLSSYEQYF
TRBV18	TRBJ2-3	CASPAGGFLTDTQYF
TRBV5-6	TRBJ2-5	CASSIGSRQTQYF